This entry lists 28 T cell receptor beta chains sequenced from one sample in a study of early T cells in non-severe SARS-CoV-2 infection. TCRdb processed the 5' RACE reads anew with MiXCR; each CDR3 protein has one entry. This sample has more than 95,000 distinct CDR3 sequences, with roughly 15% found just once. Sequencing was done on a sample of whole blood. Every receptor here comes from an adult who was a healthcare worker with PCR-confirmed SARS-CoV-2 infection or an uninfected control (not recorded which).

The gene calls are TRBV20-1 and TRBJ2-5; D is perhaps TRBD2 (5 bases). The V gene's germline CDR1 is DFQATT and CDR2 SNEGSKA (reference sequence). The ends were cut back, 6 bases at V and 2 bases at J, with 13 bases in the middle. CDR3 size: 13 residues. The chain's CDR3 is CSALATVQETQYF. As DNA, the CDR3 is TGCAGTGCCCTAGCAACGGTACAAGAGACCCAGTACTTC.

The rearrangement uses TRBV11-2 and TRBJ2-7; TRBD1 might be the D (5 bases). This CDR3 spans 15 amino acids. Trimming pared 0 bases from V and 4 bases from J, leaving 13 bases between. CDR1 is SGHAT and CDR2 is FQNNGV in the germline V gene. As DNA, the CDR3 is TGTGCCAGCAGCTTAGAACTCAGGGTGCAGTACGAGCAGTACTTC. Translation gives CASSLELRVQYEQYF.

The rearrangement links TRBV24-1 to TRBJ2-1; 9 bases map to TRBD2. The CDR3 runs to 12 residues. Germline CDR1 KGHDR, CDR2 SFDVKD. Losses at the gene ends were 2 bases for V and 15 bases for J; bases not matched to a gene: 4. DNA of the CDR3: TGTGCCACCAGTGATTCGGGACTAGCACTGTTCTTC. Protein sequence: CATSDSGLALFF.

The CDR3 sequence: CASSLGAFSGANVLTF. The CDR3 nucleotides are TGTGCCAGCAGCTTAGGGGCCTTCTCTGGGGCCAACGTCCTGACTTTC. The rearrangement joins TRBV11-2 to TRBJ2-6; D call uncertain. Germline CDR1 reads SGHAT; CDR2 reads FQNNGV. The V gene lost 1 base and the J gene lost 0 bases, with 7 bases spanning the gap. This CDR3 comprises 16 residues.

This clonotype was detected many times. V gene TRBV7-6 combines with J gene TRBJ1-1; 7 bases map to TRBD1. This CDR3 has 14 amino acids. Germline assignment: CDR1 SGHVS and CDR2 FNYEAQ. V was pared by 6 bases and J by 1 base, with 5 bases of the junction left unmatched. The CDR3 nucleotides read TGTGCCAGCAGTCCGGGACAGACGAACACTGAAGCTTTCTTT. It translates to CASSPGQTNTEAFF.

This clonotype was counted between two and nine times. The chain employs TRBV6-2 or TRBV6-3 and TRBJ2-5, with D tentatively TRBD1 (6 bases). Trimming took 5 bases from V and 3 from J, leaving 16 bases between them. The CDR3 runs 15 residues. Per germline, CDR1 MNHEY and CDR2 SVGEGT. The CDR3 protein is CASSPDRWIEETQYF. DNA of the CDR3: TGTGCCAGCAGTCCCGACAGGTGGATTGAAGAGACCCAGTACTTC.

This clonotype was seen a few times. The chain combines TRBV6-1 with TRBJ2-3; a possible D gene is TRBD1 (7 bases). Germline V gene lookup returns CDR1 MNHNS and CDR2 SASEGT. The V end was cut by 2 bases, the J end by 6 bases, with 12 bases between. The CDR3 runs 14 residues. The CDR3 bases are TGTGCCAGCAGTGAATCCCCAGGGGGGGATACGCAGTATTTT. Encoded protein: CASSESPGGDTQYF.

The chain uses TRBV18 and TRBJ2-2, with unresolved D. The CDR3 totals 16 residues. CDR1 KGHSH and CDR2 LQKENI come from the germline V gene. V dropped 0 bases and J dropped 1 base, with 9 bases sitting between them. The CDR3 bases are TGTGCCAGCTCACCACCGAGGCGACAGAACACCGGGGAGCTGTTTTTT. This codes for CASSPPRRQNTGELFF.

This clonotype showed up many times. The chain links TRBV11-2 to TRBJ2-5, with 14 bases that match TRBD2. From germline, CDR1 is SGHAT and CDR2 FQNNGV. Trimming took 6 bases from V and 5 from J; bases not matched to a gene: 20. The CDR3 consists of 20 residues. DNA of the CDR3: TGTGCCAGCAGTCTAGAACCGGGACTAGCGGGAGTCGCGAGCGTTGAGACCCAGTACTTC. Translation: CASSLEPGLAGVASVETQYF.

The V call is TRBV7-2, the J call TRBJ1-3; D uncertain. Trimming cost V 5 bases and J 0 bases, with 11 bases left between them. The CDR3 extends over 15 amino acids. The germline V gene encodes CDR1 SGHTA and CDR2 FQGNSA. Here the CDR3 reads CASSPDANSGNTIYF. CDR3 in DNA: TGTGCCAGCAGCCCCGACGCCAACTCTGGAAACACCATATATTTT.

V gene TRBV12-3 or TRBV12-4 combines with J gene TRBJ1-6, with D hard to call. This CDR3 contains 12 residues. Trimming cost V 3 bases and J 7 bases, with 4 bases left between them. The CDR3 region has the DNA TGTGCCAGCAGTTTCGTAAATTCACCCCTCCACTTT. Amino acid sequence: CASSFVNSPLHF.

The chain combines TRBV14 with TRBJ2-7; D is undetermined. Deletions cut 2 bases from V and 6 bases from J, with 11 bases between. This CDR3 has 13 amino acids. Germline V gene sequence: CDR1 SGHDN, CDR2 FVKESK. CDR3 region: CASSQKESVEQYF. In DNA form, the CDR3 reads TGTGCCAGCAGCCAAAAGGAGTCGGTCGAGCAGTACTTC.

The CDR3 DNA reads as TGTGCCAGCAGCACTTCCGGGGGTTCTAGGCATAATTCACCCCTCCACTTT. Residues: CASSTSGGSRHNSPLHF. The chain couples TRBV27 to TRBJ1-6; tentatively, D is TRBD1 (5 bases). V was pared by 6 bases and J by 5 bases, with 20 bases between. CDR1 MNHEY and CDR2 SMNVEV come from the germline V gene (reference sequence). This CDR3 has 17 amino acids.

The CDR3 loop is CASSPQDRCEKLFF. The CDR3 coding sequence is TGTGCCAGCAGCCCCCAGGACAGGTGTGAAAAACTGTTTTTT. The chain uses TRBV21-1 and TRBJ1-4; the table's TRBD1 call for D was not verified on the DNA. TRBV21-1 is labeled a pseudogene. This CDR3 comprises 14 residues.

This clonotype was seen only a few times. The chain is built from TRBV20-1 and TRBJ2-3; D remains ambiguous. Trimming took off 0 bases at V and 0 bases at J, with 10 bases between the two ends. The length of the CDR3 is 15 residues. The germline gives CDR1 DFQATT, CDR2 SNEGSKA (reference sequence). The CDR3 region is CSARDPGASTDTQYF. The CDR3 nucleotides read TGCAGTGCTAGAGACCCTGGTGCTAGCACAGATACGCAGTATTTT.

The CDR3 loop reads CAGNSNRGILKNTEAFF. Here the CDR3 DNA reads TGTGCCGGAAACTCTAACCGAGGGATTTTAAAAAACACTGAAGCTTTCTTT. This chain uses TRBV2 with TRBJ1-1; D is undetermined. V lost 11 bases, J lost 2 bases, and 27 bases lay in between. There are 17 residues in the CDR3. Germline CDR1 reads SNHLY; CDR2 reads FYNNEI.

This clonotype was seen at least ten times. The chain couples TRBV30 to TRBJ2-5; 7 nucleotides agree with TRBD2. Germline CDR1 is GTSNPN and CDR2 is SVGIG (reference sequence). Trimming took 0 bases from V and 4 from J; bases not matched to a gene: 5. The CDR3 length is 14 residues. The CDR3 DNA sequence: TGTGCCTGGAGTGTAGGGAGCGGGGCAGAGACCCAGTACTTC. This codes for CAWSVGSGAETQYF.

This clonotype was seen repeatedly, ten times or more. The chain recombines TRBV7-6 with TRBJ2-1; TRBD1 aligns across 9 bases. Losses at the gene ends were 6 bases for V and 10 bases for J; bases not matched to a gene: 13. The V gene's germline CDR1 is SGHVS and CDR2 FNYEAQ. The CDR3 is 15 residues long. The chain's CDR3 is CASSPGGTGLGEQFF. The CDR3 nucleotides read TGTGCCAGCAGTCCAGGGGGGACAGGGTTGGGAGAGCAGTTCTTC.

This clonotype was counted a few times. The chain combines TRBV28 with TRBJ2-1, with D tentatively TRBD2 (6 bases). Germline V gene sequence: CDR1 MDHEN, CDR2 SYDVKM. The V gene lost 3 bases and the J gene lost 2 bases, with 8 bases spanning the gap. CDR3 length: 14 amino acids. CDR3 coding DNA: TGTGCCAGCAGTTTGATAGCGGCCTACAATGAGCAGTTCTTC. It specifies CASSLIAAYNEQFF. Variable domain in full (rest from reference TRBV28 and TRBJ2-1): DVKVTQSSRYLVKRTGEKVFLECVQDMDHENMFWYRQDPGLGLRLIYFSYDVKMKEKGDIPEGYSVSREKKERFSLILESASTNQTSMYLCASSLIAAYNEQFFGPGTRLTVL.

This clonotype was counted only a few times. V is TRBV19 and J is TRBJ2-3; TRBD2 agrees at 8 bases. The germline CDR1 and CDR2 sequences are LNHDA and SQIVND (reference sequence). The CDR3 has 15 residues. Losses at the gene ends were 6 bases for V and 0 bases for J; bases not matched to a gene: 5. The CDR3 spells CASRERERSTDTQYF. DNA for the CDR3: TGTGCCAGTAGGGAGCGGGAGCGTAGCACAGATACGCAGTATTTT.

The CDR3 reads CASNRLAVDNEQFF. For the CDR3, the DNA is TGTGCCAGCAACCGACTAGCGGTTGACAATGAGCAGTTCTTC. The J gene is TRBJ2-1, the V gene TRBV9, with 9 bases matching TRBD2. The CDR3 has 14 amino acids. Germline values: CDR1 SGDLS, CDR2 YYNGEE. J lost 5 bases, V lost 6 bases, and 6 bases had no gene match.

The chain employs TRBV18 and TRBJ2-7; 8 nucleotides match TRBD1. This CDR3 is built from 14 residues. Germline-derived CDR1 and CDR2 are KGHSH and LQKENI. Trimming took 2 bases from V and 2 from J; bases not matched to a gene: 2. CDR3 coding DNA: TGTGCCAGCTCACCAGGGACAGGAGCCTACGAGCAGTACTTC. Translation: CASSPGTGAYEQYF.

V and J are TRBV20-1 and TRBJ2-5, with 10 nucleotides matching TRBD1. Germline values: CDR1 DFQATT, CDR2 SNEGSKA (reference sequence). This CDR3 is built from 17 residues. V trimming: 1 base; J trimming: 5 bases; junction bases outside the gene matches: 13. The CDR3 loop reads CSARAADRGSGWETQYF. CDR3 nucleotides: TGCAGTGCTAGAGCCGCGGACAGGGGGAGCGGATGGGAGACCCAGTACTTC.

CDR3 sequence reads: CASSRIAGSVSYEQYF. In nucleotides, the CDR3 is TGTGCCAGCAGTCGAATCGCGGGTTCCGTCTCCTACGAGCAGTACTTC. V and J are TRBV27 and TRBJ2-7; possibly TRBD2 for D (5 bases). The CDR3 loop spans 16 amino acids. The V gene lost 5 bases and the J gene lost 0 bases, with 17 bases spanning the gap. Germline CDR1 MNHEY, CDR2 SMNVEV (reference sequence).

This clonotype was seen repeatedly, ten times or more. The chain uses TRBV20-1 and TRBJ1-1; D is ambiguous. Per the germline V gene, CDR1 is DFQATT and CDR2 is SNEGSKA (reference sequence). The CDR3 consists of 10 residues. The V end was cut by 6 bases, the J end by 2 bases, with 4 bases between. The CDR3: CSASNTEAFF. The CDR3 nucleotides read TGCAGTGCCTCTAACACTGAAGCTTTCTTT.

This clonotype was recorded a few times. The V gene is TRBV10-2, the J gene TRBJ2-1, with D perhaps TRBD2 (5 bases). The CDR3 sequence is 12 residues long. Germline loops: CDR1 WSHSY, CDR2 SAAADI. V was pared by 0 bases and J by 8 bases, with 5 bases between. The CDR3 nucleotides read TGCGCCAGCAGTGAGTCGAGGGATGAGCAGTTCTTC. Translation: CASSESRDEQFF.

Ten or more counts support this clonotype. The CDR3 DNA reads TGTGCCAGCTCCCCCGTTAGGGGGACCTACGAGCAGTACTTC. Amino acids: CASSPVRGTYEQYF. The rearrangement joins TRBV18 to TRBJ2-7, with D possibly being TRBD1 (6 bases). This CDR3 contains 14 residues. The V end was cut by 6 bases, the J end by 2 bases, with 14 bases between. Looked up from germline, CDR1 is KGHSH and CDR2 is LQKENI.

This clonotype has only a few counts. The rearrangement links TRBV7-2 to TRBJ1-2; 7 bases line up with TRBD1. Per germline, CDR1 SGHTA and CDR2 FQGNSA. This CDR3 contains 13 residues. J was trimmed by 4 bases and V by 4 bases; bases with no gene match: 3. The CDR3 here is CASSSQGVYGYTF. The CDR3 DNA reads as TGTGCCAGCAGCTCGCAGGGGGTCTATGGCTACACCTTC. Full variable domain (remainder filled in from reference TRBV7-2 and TRBJ1-2): GAGVSQSPSNKVTEKGKDVELRCDPISGHTALYWYRQSLGQGLEFLIYFQGNSAPDKSGLPSDRFSAERTGGSVSTLTIQRTQQEDSAVYLCASSSQGVYGYTFGSGTRLTVV.